This TCR beta chain stems from a study of technical replicates of blood from a few donors. Assay used: immunoSEQ multiplex PCR; TCRdb lists only in-frame clones, some missing. Of tens of thousands of clones listed, 85% to 95% are singletons. V was clipped by 3 bases and J by 1 base, with 6 bases between them. Germline-derived CDR1 and CDR2 are LGHNT and FRNRAP. CDR3 length: 13 residues. The gene calls are TRBV12-5 and TRBJ1-1; D gene unclear. The origin of this receptor is a human donor in good health. The sample taken for sequencing was T cells isolated from PBMCs. The CDR3 DNA reads TGTGCTAGTGGTTTTAGAGAGAACACTGAAGCTTTCTTT. Translating gives CASGFRENTEAFF.